The source of this T cell receptor (beta chain) is a study of PD-L1 blockade in urothelial cancer. Trimming removed 3 bases from V and 0 bases from J; junction bases left unmatched: 5. The CDR3 covers 15 residues. Germline CDR1 is MGHRA and CDR2 is YSYEKL. Time point meaning: peripheral blood 6 weeks after treatment start. The method was immunoSEQ multiplex PCR; TCRdb's version includes in-frame clones alone and lacks a portion of them. The data show some 75,000 clones, around 90% seen once. The origin of this receptor is a woman aged 80 or over with urothelial cancer. The starting material was PBMCs, obtained around atezolizumab (anti-PD-L1) treatment. V gene TRBV4-1 combines with J gene TRBJ2-7; 7 bases line up with TRBD1. CDR3 bases: TGCGCCAGCAGCCAGGGGACAGCAGACTCCTACGAGCAGTACTTC. Translating it yields CASSQGTADSYEQYF.